A single sample is the source of the 29 T cell receptor beta chains below, sequenced in a study of blood T cell repertoires in COVID-19. The protocol was immunoSEQ multiplex PCR, while the TCRdb copy is restricted to in-frame clones and leaves out a portion. The sample gives tens of thousands of clones, about 80% of which show up once; around a quarter is in the top ten. Sequencing used peripheral blood. These receptors originate from a man aged 60 to 75 with active or convalescent COVID-19.

In its sample, this clone was seen once. The chain recombines TRBV2 with TRBJ2-3; 10 bases fit TRBD2. Germline V gene sequence: CDR1 SNHLY, CDR2 FYNNEI. The CDR3 consists of 16 residues. The ends lost 4 bases at V and 2 bases at J; junction bases unmatched: 6. The DNA for the CDR3 is TGTGCCAGCAGTGTCGGAGCGGGGGGGTACACAGATACGCAGTATTTT. It translates to CASSVGAGGYTDTQYF.

The chain recombines TRBV4-1 with TRBJ2-3; D ambiguous. The CDR3 has 16 amino acids. Trimming cost V 0 bases and J 4 bases, with 14 bases left between them. Germline V CDR1 and CDR2: MGHRA, YSYEKL. CDR3 residues: CASSQEKVARADTQYF. The DNA for the CDR3 is TGCGCCAGCAGCCAAGAGAAGGTAGCCCGGGCAGATACGCAGTATTTT.

This clone was seen only a few times. V usage is TRBV19 and J usage is TRBJ2-3; 10 positions agree with TRBD2. The J segment lost 7 bases and the V segment lost 5 bases, leaving 9 bases of the junction unmatched. The CDR3 runs 15 residues. Germline-derived CDR1 and CDR2 are LNHDA and SQIVND (reference sequence). DNA of the CDR3: TGTGCCAGTAGTGCCCTAGCGGGGGAACGGTATACGCAGTATTTT. Translation: CASSALAGERYTQYF.

The V and J genes are TRBV7-8 and TRBJ2-7; 7 nucleotides match TRBD2. V lost 7 bases to trimming and J lost 4 bases; unmatched junction nucleotides: 16. The CDR3 loop spans 16 amino acids. Germline assignment: CDR1 SGHVS and CDR2 FQNEAQ. The CDR3 nucleotides are TGTGCCAGCACCTCCCGACGGCTAGCGGACTTATACGAGCAGTACTTC. Translating it yields CASTSRRLADLYEQYF.

The V call is TRBV27, the J call TRBJ1-5; 7 nucleotides agree with TRBD1. V lost 3 bases, J lost 3 bases, and 2 bases stayed unmatched. Germline-derived CDR1 and CDR2 are MNHEY and SMNVEV (reference sequence). The CDR3 loop spans 14 amino acids. The chain's CDR3 is CASSFGTVNQPQHF. Here the CDR3 DNA reads TGTGCCAGCAGTTTCGGGACAGTCAATCAGCCCCAGCATTTT.

The rearrangement links TRBV18 to TRBJ1-1; maybe TRBD1 (6 bases). The CDR3 loop spans 13 amino acids. Trimming stripped 2 bases from V and 3 bases from J, with 7 bases between. Per the germline V gene, CDR1 is KGHSH and CDR2 is LQKENI. CDR3 nucleotides: TGTGCCAGCTCACCAGGGGGCGACACTGAAGCTTTCTTT. Translating it yields CASSPGGDTEAFF.

This chain joins TRBV2 and TRBJ1-5, with TRBD1 matching 11 bases. The V gene end was trimmed by 5 bases and the J gene end by 5 bases; junction bases not matched to a gene: 8. The CDR3 runs 16 residues. Germline V gene data show CDR1 as SNHLY and CDR2 as FYNNEI. CDR3 sequence reads: CASSTTGTGGDQPQHF. In nucleotides, the CDR3 is TGTGCCAGCAGTACAACCGGGACAGGGGGGGATCAGCCCCAGCATTTT.

The J gene is TRBJ2-3, the V gene TRBV7-9, with 7 positions matching TRBD1. Germline V lookup: CDR1 SEHNR, CDR2 FQNEAQ (reference sequence). There are 14 residues in the CDR3. V lost 6 bases to trimming and J lost 4 bases; unmatched junction nucleotides: 7. The CDR3 region is CASRSGQFADTQYF. The CDR3 nucleotides are TGTGCCAGCAGATCGGGACAGTTCGCAGATACGCAGTATTTT.

This chain links TRBV14 with TRBJ2-4, with D maybe TRBD2 (6 bases). Trimming removed 0 bases at V and 6 bases at J, with 15 bases between. The CDR3 runs 16 residues. The germline V gene encodes CDR1 SGHDN and CDR2 FVKESK. DNA of the CDR3: TGTGCCAGCAGCCAAGAAAGACGGGGGTTTACAAACATTCAGTACTTC. This encodes CASSQERRGFTNIQYF.

The gene calls are TRBV20-1 and TRBJ2-7; TRBD1 matches 7 bases. V shed 3 bases, J shed 3 bases, and the junction held 5 bases outside the gene matches. CDR3 length: 13 residues. The germline V gene has CDR1 DFQATT and CDR2 SNEGSKA (reference sequence). Here the CDR3 reads CSASGTALYEQYF. CDR3 DNA: TGCAGTGCTAGTGGGACAGCCCTCTACGAGCAGTACTTC.

This clone was seen only a few times. CDR3 sequence: CASSLLYGYTF. The CDR3 DNA follows: TGTGCCAGCAGTCTTTTATATGGCTACACCTTC. The gene calls are TRBV6-5 and TRBJ1-2, with D hard to call. V lost 5 bases and J 5 bases, leaving 6 bases between the germline ends. The CDR3 contains 11 residues. CDR1 is MNHEY, CDR2 SVGAGI, per germline.

The V and J genes are TRBV27 and TRBJ2-7; 9 bases line up with TRBD1. Trimming removed 8 bases from V and 3 bases from J; junction bases left unmatched: 8. The CDR3 sequence is 14 residues long. From germline, CDR1 is MNHEY and CDR2 SMNVEV (reference sequence). Here the CDR3 reads CASAGTGFYYEQYF. As DNA, the CDR3 is TGTGCCAGCGCCGGGACAGGGTTCTACTACGAGCAGTACTTC.

V and J are TRBV4-1 and TRBJ1-3; maybe TRBD1 (5 bases). CDR1 is MGHRA and CDR2 is YSYEKL in the germline V gene. CDR3 length equals 15 residues. V was pared by 0 bases and J by 4 bases, with 10 bases between. The DNA for the CDR3 is TGCGCCAGCAGCCAAGACGGGGGGGAGGGAAACACCATATATTTT. It codes for CASSQDGGEGNTIYF.

This clone was seen a few times. The chain employs TRBV14 and TRBJ1-4; 7 nucleotides line up with TRBD1. This CDR3 has 15 amino acids. The germline V gene encodes CDR1 SGHDN and CDR2 FVKESK. Trimming took 4 bases from V and 5 from J; bases not matched to a gene: 7. CDR3 nucleotide sequence: TGTGCCAGCAGCCCGACCCGACAGGGAAATGAAAAACTGTTTTTT. Its translation: CASSPTRQGNEKLFF.

The chain combines TRBV24-1 with TRBJ1-1; D gene unclear. This CDR3 has 14 residues. The germline CDR1 and CDR2 sequences are KGHDR and SFDVKD. V gave up 3 bases and J gave up 3 bases, with 10 bases separating them. This CDR3 is CATSDTRRDTEAFF. CDR3 bases: TGTGCCACCAGTGATACGAGACGGGACACTGAAGCTTTCTTT.

The J gene is TRBJ1-2, the V gene TRBV4-3; the D is unclear. Germline loops: CDR1 LGHNA, CDR2 YSLEER. The CDR3 has 15 amino acids. The V end was cut by 0 bases, the J end by 8 bases, with 16 bases between. As DNA, the CDR3 is TGCGCCAGCAGCCAAGATCTTCGGGGTTTGGGAGGCTACACCTTC. Amino acid sequence: CASSQDLRGLGGYTF.

The chain couples TRBV12-5 to TRBJ2-2, with TRBD1 matching over 9 bases. The J segment lost 6 bases and the V segment lost 2 bases, leaving 16 bases of the junction unmatched. CDR1 and CDR2 from the germline V gene are LGHNT and FRNRAP. This CDR3 is built from 19 residues. CDR3 in DNA: TGTGCTAGTGGTTTGAGTTGGGACAGGGCTTTTGAACAGTCCGGGGAGCTGTTTTTT. Translating gives CASGLSWDRAFEQSGELFF.

This chain links TRBV7-3 with TRBJ2-5; TRBD1 is a possible D gene (6 bases). From germline, CDR1 is SGHTA and CDR2 FQGTGA. The CDR3 runs 15 residues. V was shortened by 5 bases and J by 0 bases, with 13 bases between the two germline ends. CDR3 region: CASSISGQYQETQYF. The CDR3, as DNA: TGTGCCAGCAGCATATCCGGACAGTACCAAGAGACCCAGTACTTC.

V gene TRBV7-9 combines with J gene TRBJ2-1, with D tentatively TRBD2 (5 bases). In germline, CDR1 is SEHNR, CDR2 FQNEAQ (reference sequence). V was trimmed by 1 base and J by 6 bases, leaving 7 bases between them. The CDR3 has 13 residues. CDR3 in amino acids: CASSLVGVNEQFF. The CDR3 DNA reads as TGTGCCAGCAGCTTAGTCGGGGTCAATGAGCAGTTCTTC.

The chain has TRBV11-3 and TRBJ1-1; 7 bases agree with TRBD1. Germline values: CDR1 SGHNT, CDR2 YENEEA. There are 13 residues in the CDR3. The trim removed 5 bases at V and 3 bases at J, leaving 3 bases unmatched. The CDR3 sequence: CASSPRGDTEAFF. CDR3 bases: TGTGCCAGCAGCCCCAGGGGGGACACTGAAGCTTTCTTT.

The J gene is TRBJ1-3, the V gene TRBV7-2; TRBD1 might be the D (5 bases). This CDR3 has 14 residues. The V and J ends lost 6 bases and 3 bases respectively, with 12 bases between them. Germline CDR1 SGHTA, CDR2 FQGNSA. CDR3 residues: CASRGVGGGNTIYF. The DNA for the CDR3 is TGTGCCAGCAGAGGCGTGGGGGGTGGAAACACCATATATTTT.

The chain carries TRBV3-1 (or the pseudogene TRBV3-2) and TRBJ2-3; weak D call: TRBD1 (5 bases). This CDR3 comprises 14 residues. The germline V and J ends were trimmed by 4 bases and 6 bases, with 14 bases remaining between them. Germline values: CDR1 LGHDT, CDR2 YNNKEL (reference sequence). This CDR3 reads CASSRGALEDTQYF. For the CDR3, the DNA is TGTGCCAGCAGCCGTGGGGCACTTGAGGATACGCAGTATTTT.

The chain employs TRBV7-6 and TRBJ2-7; 8 bases are shared with TRBD1. V gave up 5 bases and J gave up 2 bases; unmatched junction bases: 5. The CDR3 length is 14 residues. In germline, CDR1 is SGHVS, CDR2 FNYEAQ. Here the CDR3 reads CASSRTGRPYEQYF. CDR3 in DNA: TGTGCCAGCAGCCGGACAGGGAGACCCTACGAGCAGTACTTC.

DNA of the CDR3: TGTGCCAGCAGGAGTCCGACAGGGGAACGGCCTGAAGCTTTCTTT. Residues: CASRSPTGERPEAFF. The J gene is TRBJ1-1, the V gene TRBV5-4; 8 bases match TRBD1. The trim removed 5 bases at V and 6 bases at J, leaving 12 bases unmatched. The CDR3 runs to 15 residues. The germline V gene encodes CDR1 SGHNT and CDR2 YYREEE (reference sequence).

The chain combines TRBV11-1 with TRBJ2-5; tentative D call: TRBD1 (5 bases). CDR3 length: 14 amino acids. The germline V and J ends were trimmed by 5 bases and 10 bases, with 20 bases remaining between them. Germline lookup yields CDR1 SGHAT and CDR2 FQDESV (reference sequence). For the CDR3, the DNA is TGTGCCAGCAGCCGAGATATTGACAGCTGGATCCAGTACTTC. Translating it yields CASSRDIDSWIQYF.

The V call is TRBV24-1, the J call TRBJ1-2; D not certain. The germline V and J ends were trimmed by 5 bases and 0 bases, with 15 bases remaining between them. This CDR3 is 16 amino acids long. Germline CDR1 and CDR2: KGHDR and SFDVKD. CDR3 loop: CATSGDPIQSNYGYTF. CDR3 bases: TGTGCCACCAGTGGCGACCCTATACAGTCTAACTATGGCTACACCTTC.

J is TRBJ1-5 and V is TRBV6-6, with 8 bases lining up with TRBD1. Germline V gene lookup returns CDR1 MNHNY and CDR2 SVGAGI (reference sequence). V dropped 6 bases and J dropped 3; count of bases not matched to a gene: 7. The CDR3 is 15 residues long. Here the CDR3 reads CASRGSDRDNQPQHF. The DNA of the CDR3 is TGTGCCAGCAGAGGATCGGACAGGGACAATCAGCCCCAGCATTTT.

The chain carries TRBV11-2 and TRBJ1-1, with 8 bases identical to TRBD1. The CDR3 length is 15 residues. Germline CDR1 and CDR2: SGHAT and FQNNGV. The trim removed 4 bases at V and 5 bases at J, leaving 9 bases unmatched. In nucleotides, the CDR3 is TGTGCCAGCAGCTACCGATCAGGGGGCGGAACTGAAGCTTTCTTT. It is translated as CASSYRSGGGTEAFF.

This clone turned up a few times. J is TRBJ1-4 and V is TRBV18, with D unclear. The CDR3 covers 13 residues. CDR1 and CDR2 (germline): KGHSH, LQKENI. V lost 4 bases, J lost 3 bases, and 6 bases lay in between. The CDR3 loop is CASSRLSNEKLFF. The CDR3 coding sequence is TGTGCCAGCTCACGGCTCTCTAATGAAAAACTGTTTTTT.